The 21 T cell receptor beta chains in this list originate from one sample, sequenced in a study of regulatory T cells in long-lasting Graves disease. Assembly of TCR beta libraries relied on iRepertoire HTBI primers together with Arm-PCR of CDR3 regions. TCRdb redid the calling of the multiplex PCR reads with MiXCR, one entry per CDR3 protein. The table includes roughly 320,000 distinct CDR3 sequences, over 15% detected once. The time point is: newly diagnosed GD, antithyroid drugs for less than 3 months. Generation of the TCR library employed RNA extracted from PBMCs. The sample also formed part of further work on T cells in Graves' hyperthyroidism and ophthalmopathy.

The specimen was peripheral blood mononuclear cells (PBMCs), collected at new diagnosis, from a patient treated with antithyroid drugs. The origin of the receptors is a man aged 35 to 55 with Graves disease.

V usage is TRBV5-1 and J usage is TRBJ2-4; the match to TRBD2 covers 11 bases. Germline V lookup: CDR1 SGHRS, CDR2 YFSETQ. V was pared by 3 bases and J by 7 bases, with 6 bases of the junction left unmatched. The CDR3 has 15 residues. CDR3 DNA: TGCGCCAGCAGCTCTTCTAGCGGGGGGTCCAACATTCAGTACTTC. It is translated as CASSSSSGGSNIQYF.

In regard to this clonotype: Just one base apart from a much larger clone, this may be a read error. The chain combines TRBV7-2 with TRBJ2-3, with D perhaps matching TRBD2 (6 bases). Germline CDR1 and CDR2: SGHTA and FQGNSA. The length of the CDR3 is 13 residues. V was shortened by 8 bases and J by 2 bases, with 11 bases between the two germline ends. CDR3 sequence (DNA): TGTGCCAGCGGACTACCTCCCACAGATACGCAGTATTTT. Encoded protein: CASGLPPTDTQYF.

This clonotype was observed at least ten times. V is TRBV2 and J is TRBJ1-5, with 9 bases matching TRBD1. The V gene's germline CDR1 is SNHLY and CDR2 FYNNEI. With 8 bases clipped from V and 6 bases from J, the junction kept 5 bases outside the gene matches. The CDR3 consists of 13 residues. The CDR3 is CASGTGRGQPQHF. For the CDR3, the DNA is TGTGCCAGCGGGACAGGGAGGGGTCAGCCCCAGCATTTT.

Details on this clonotype: Possible read error: a much larger clone is one base away. This likely comes from a read error, as the CDR3 has no conserved phenylalanine or tryptophan at its end. The rearrangement uses TRBV28 and TRBJ2-7; TRBD2 is a possible D gene (5 bases). Trimming cost V 7 bases and J 2 bases, with 9 bases left between them. The CDR3 is 12 residues long. Germline V lookup: CDR1 MDHEN, CDR2 SYDVKM. In nucleotides, the CDR3 is TGTGCCAGCAAAGCGGCCACCTACGAGCAGTACCTC. It codes for CASKAATYEQYL.

This clonotype has at least ten counts. The chain is built from TRBV7-9 and TRBJ1-1; no firm D call. The CDR3 is made up of 15 amino acids. V was cut by 2 bases and J by 7 bases, with 17 bases left in between. Germline CDR1 is SEHNR and CDR2 is FQNEAQ (reference sequence). The CDR3 nucleotides read TGTGCCAGCAGCTTATCCGCTGGTCCCATCGGTGAAGCTTTCTTT. Its translation: CASSLSAGPIGEAFF.

V is TRBV20-1 and J is TRBJ2-1, with TRBD2 matching 9 bases. V gave up 3 bases and J gave up 8 bases; unmatched junction bases: 8. This CDR3 contains 14 residues. CDR1 and CDR2 from the germline V gene are DFQATT and SNEGSKA (reference sequence). The CDR3 DNA reads TGCAGTGCTAGGCGGGCTAGCGGGATCCATGAGCAGTTCTTC. Residues: CSARRASGIHEQFF.

This clonotype was observed at least ten times. The chain recombines TRBV7-2 with TRBJ2-7, with TRBD2 as a possible D gene (5 bases). The CDR3 contains 14 residues. Germline lookup yields CDR1 SGHTA and CDR2 FQGNSA. Trimming left V 1 base short and J 2 bases short, with 9 bases between. CDR3 region: CASSLGTWAYEQYF. For the CDR3, the DNA is TGTGCCAGCAGCTTAGGGACTTGGGCCTACGAGCAGTACTTC.

This clonotype was detected ten times or more. V gene TRBV29-1 combines with J gene TRBJ2-3, with unresolved D. The CDR3 extends over 13 amino acids. The germline V gene has CDR1 SQVTM and CDR2 ANQGSEA. With 2 bases removed from V and 2 bases from J, the gap between germline ends came to 8 bases. CDR3 nucleotides: TGCAGCGTTGAAATGTTTCCCACAGATACGCAGTATTTT. Protein: CSVEMFPTDTQYF.

This clonotype appeared a few times. The rearrangement links TRBV30 to TRBJ1-4, with D hard to call. The V gene lost 5 bases and the J gene lost 8 bases, with 12 bases spanning the gap. The CDR3 is 12 residues long. The V gene's germline CDR1 is GTSNPN and CDR2 SVGIG (reference sequence). CDR3 loop: CAWGPGGEKLFF. CDR3 bases: TGTGCCTGGGGCCCCGGTGGGGAAAAACTGTTTTTT.

V gene TRBV7-9 combines with J gene TRBJ2-2; 9 bases fit TRBD1. The CDR3 sequence is 24 residues long. Germline lookup yields CDR1 SEHNR and CDR2 FQNEAQ (reference sequence). The V and J ends lost 5 bases and 1 base, in that order; junction bases with no gene match: 29. CDR3 loop: CASSQNPGQGGRATRKKNTGELFF. CDR3 DNA: TGTGCCAGCAGCCAAAATCCGGGACAGGGCGGGCGAGCCACCCGCAAGAAGAACACCGGGGAGCTGTTTTTT.

In its sample, this clonotype was seen many times. The V call is TRBV2, the J call TRBJ1-4, with D perhaps TRBD1 (5 bases). Deletions cut 2 bases from V and 4 bases from J, with 8 bases between. This CDR3 is built from 14 residues. Looked up from germline, CDR1 is SNHLY and CDR2 is FYNNEI. The CDR3 is CASSEQGFNEKLFF. The CDR3 DNA reads TGTGCCAGCAGTGAACAGGGCTTTAATGAAAAACTGTTTTTT. The full variable domain, with the rest looked up from reference TRBV2 and TRBJ1-4, is EPEVTQTPSHQVTQMGQEVILRCVPISNHLYFYWYRQILGQKVEFLVSFYNNEISEKSEIFDDQFSVERPDGSNFTLKIRSTKLEDSAMYFCASSEQGFNEKLFFGSGTQLSVL.

This clonotype was counted ten times or more. V is TRBV5-5 and J is TRBJ2-3; D is possibly TRBD1 (5 bases). This CDR3 is 16 amino acids long. Trimming took off 4 bases at V and 7 bases at J, with 22 bases between the two ends. Germline V gives CDR1 SGHKS, CDR2 YYEKEE (reference sequence). CDR3 bases: TGTGCCAGCAGCCCCAGGGTCGGGCTTCCCGGATATACGCAGTATTTT. Encoded protein: CASSPRVGLPGYTQYF.

This clonotype was observed a handful of times. This chain connects TRBV9 to TRBJ2-3; D uncertain. V gave up 0 bases and J gave up 0 bases, with 5 bases separating them. This CDR3 is built from 14 residues. Germline V gene sequence: CDR1 SGDLS, CDR2 YYNGEE. Here the CDR3 reads CASSVVPSTDTQYF. The CDR3 bases are TGTGCCAGCAGCGTAGTCCCTAGCACAGATACGCAGTATTTT.

This clonotype was counted at least ten times. The chain links TRBV5-6 to TRBJ2-1; D possibly corresponds to TRBD2 (5 bases). The CDR3 covers 11 residues. Deletions cut 0 bases from V and 13 bases from J, with 8 bases between. Per the germline V gene, CDR1 is SGHDT and CDR2 is YYEEEE. This chain's CDR3 is CASSLGETQFF. The DNA for the CDR3 is TGTGCCAGCAGCTTGGGGGAGACACAGTTCTTC.

This clonotype was detected many times. V gene TRBV20-1 combines with J gene TRBJ2-5, with D unclear. The CDR3 length is 12 residues. V was trimmed by 3 bases and J by 1 base, leaving 6 bases between them. The germline V gene has CDR1 DFQATT and CDR2 SNEGSKA (reference sequence). The CDR3: CSASWLQETQYF. CDR3 bases: TGCAGTGCTAGTTGGCTCCAAGAGACCCAGTACTTC.

Comment on this clonotype: A junction end diverges from the germline sequence, so it may reflect a read error. The V call is TRBV5-1, the J call TRBJ1-5; D may be TRBD1 (6 bases). The CDR3 is made up of 16 amino acids. Germline loops: CDR1 SGHRS, CDR2 YFSETQ. The CDR3 DNA sequence: TGTGCCAGCCAACCTCAGGACAAGGGGGGTAATCAGCCCCAGCATTTT. It codes for CASQPQDKGGNQPQHF.

The V call is TRBV20-1, the J call TRBJ2-3; TRBD2 agrees at 7 bases. J lost 8 bases, V lost 3 bases, and 2 bases had no gene match. The CDR3 runs 11 residues. Germline CDR1 reads DFQATT; CDR2 reads SNEGSKA (reference sequence). The CDR3 DNA reads TGCAGTGCTAGTGGGGAGGGTACGCAGTATTTT. Protein sequence: CSASGEGTQYF.

The J gene is TRBJ2-2, the V gene TRBV18; 8 nucleotides match TRBD2. Losses at the gene ends were 5 bases for V and 0 bases for J; bases not matched to a gene: 8. The CDR3 covers 17 residues. The V gene's germline CDR1 is KGHSH and CDR2 LQKENI. CDR3 bases: TGTGCCAGCTCAGATCGCGGGGGGAAATCGAACACCGGGGAGCTGTTTTTT. Translation gives CASSDRGGKSNTGELFF. Complete variable domain (other parts from reference TRBV18 and TRBJ2-2): NAGVMQNPRHLVRRRGQEARLRCSPMKGHSHVYWYRQLPEEGLKFMVYLQKENIIDESGMPKERFSAEFPKEGPSILRIQQVVRGDSAAYFCASSDRGGKSNTGELFFGEGSRLTVL.

The rearrangement uses TRBV7-3 and TRBJ1-4; TRBD1 agrees at 12 bases. CDR1 SGHTA and CDR2 FQGTGA come from the germline V gene. The junction had 16 bases not matched to a gene; V was cut back by 5 bases and J by 0 bases. The CDR3 consists of 21 residues. The CDR3 nucleotides read TGTGCCAGCAGCCAACCCCTCAGGGGACAGGGGGCATTTGCAACTAATGAAAAACTGTTTTTT. It specifies CASSQPLRGQGAFATNEKLFF.

There are a few counts of this clonotype. J is TRBJ2-3 and V is TRBV19, with 7 bases fitting TRBD2. The trim removed 10 bases at V and 6 bases at J, leaving 7 bases unmatched. This CDR3 is built from 12 residues. Germline V gene data show CDR1 as LNHDA and CDR2 as SQIVND (reference sequence). Here the CDR3 reads CANPIGGDTQYF. The CDR3 bases are TGTGCCAACCCCATCGGGGGGGATACGCAGTATTTT.

This clonotype came up many times. The chain has TRBV6-5 and TRBJ2-2; D might be TRBD1 or TRBD2, each matching 5 bases. The V end lost 4 bases, the J end lost 5 bases, and 11 bases lay between the germline ends. In germline, CDR1 is MNHEY, CDR2 SVGAGI. The CDR3 runs to 14 residues. The CDR3 region has the DNA TGTGCCAGCAGTTGGAGTGGGGGTACCGGGGAGCTGTTTTTT. This codes for CASSWSGGTGELFF.